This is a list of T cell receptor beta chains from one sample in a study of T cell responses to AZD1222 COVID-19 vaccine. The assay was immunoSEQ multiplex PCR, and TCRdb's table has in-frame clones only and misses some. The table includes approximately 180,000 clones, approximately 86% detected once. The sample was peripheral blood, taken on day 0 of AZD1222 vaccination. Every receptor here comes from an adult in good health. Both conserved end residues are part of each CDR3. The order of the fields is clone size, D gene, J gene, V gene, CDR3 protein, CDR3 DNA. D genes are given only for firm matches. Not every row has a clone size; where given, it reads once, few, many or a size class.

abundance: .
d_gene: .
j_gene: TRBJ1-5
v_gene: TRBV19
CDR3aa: CASVGSTGRSNWQPQHF
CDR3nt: TGTGCCAGTGTCGGGTCGACAGGACGGAGCAATTGGCAGCCCCAGCATTTT

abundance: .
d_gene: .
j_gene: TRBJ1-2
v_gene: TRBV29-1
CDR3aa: CSVDGREGPTFLNGYTF
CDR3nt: TGCAGCGTTGATGGGCGCGAGGGACCGACGTTTTTAAATGGCTACACCTTC

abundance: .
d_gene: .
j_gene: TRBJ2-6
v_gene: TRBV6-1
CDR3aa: CASSGPPGASSGANVLTF
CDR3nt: TGTGCCAGCAGTGGCCCCCCGGGAGCGAGCTCTGGGGCCAACGTCCTGACTTTC

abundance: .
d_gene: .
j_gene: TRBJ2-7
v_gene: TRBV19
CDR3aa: CASRGLLSYEQYF
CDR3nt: TGTGCCAGTAGGGGGCTTCTGTCCTACGAGCAGTACTTC

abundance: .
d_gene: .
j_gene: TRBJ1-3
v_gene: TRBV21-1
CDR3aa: CASSLSRRHRGAFWGNTIYF
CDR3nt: TGTGCCAGCAGCCTTTCGCGCAGGCACAGGGGGGCTTTCTGGGGAAACACCATATATTTT

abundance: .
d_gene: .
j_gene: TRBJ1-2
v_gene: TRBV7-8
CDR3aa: CASSLERGTDRGTF
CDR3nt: TGTGCCAGCAGCTTAGAGAGGGGGACGGACCGGGGCACCTTC

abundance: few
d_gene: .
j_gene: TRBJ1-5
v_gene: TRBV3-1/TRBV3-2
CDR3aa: CASSQGTVPLLSNQPQHF
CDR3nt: TGTGCCAGCAGCCAAGGCACAGTTCCACTCCTTAGCAATCAGCCCCAGCATTTT

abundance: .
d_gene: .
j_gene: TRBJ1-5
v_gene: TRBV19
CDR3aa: CASSIDSYQPQHF
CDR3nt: TGTGCCAGTAGTATTGACAGCTATCAGCCCCAGCATTTT

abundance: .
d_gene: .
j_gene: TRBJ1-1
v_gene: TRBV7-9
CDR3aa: CASSFSDAEAFF
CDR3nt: TGTGCCAGCAGCTTTAGTGACGCTGAAGCTTTCTTT

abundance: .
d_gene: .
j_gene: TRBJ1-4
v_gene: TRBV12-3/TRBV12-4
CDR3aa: CASSQQGGLFF
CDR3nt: TGTGCCAGCAGTCAGCAGGGAGGACTGTTTTTT

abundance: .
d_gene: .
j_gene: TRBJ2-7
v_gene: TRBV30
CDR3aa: CAWSRGQGIYEQYF
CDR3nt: TGTGCCTGGAGCCGGGGGCAGGGTATCTACGAGCAGTACTTC

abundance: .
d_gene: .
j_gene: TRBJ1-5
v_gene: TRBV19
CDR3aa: CASSIITQPQHF
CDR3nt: TGTGCCAGTAGTATAATCACTCAGCCCCAGCATTTT

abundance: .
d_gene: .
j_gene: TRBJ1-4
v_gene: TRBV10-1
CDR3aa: CASSERRGEKLFF
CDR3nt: TGCGCCAGCAGTGAAAGGCGGGGCGAAAAACTGTTTTTT

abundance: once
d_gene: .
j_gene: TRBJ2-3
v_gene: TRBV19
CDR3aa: CASSIGGIADTQYF
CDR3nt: TGTGCCAGTAGTATCGGCGGGATAGCAGATACGCAGTATTTT

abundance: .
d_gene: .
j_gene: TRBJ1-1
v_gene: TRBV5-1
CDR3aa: CASSWTTGGATEAFF
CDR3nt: TGCGCCAGCAGCTGGACCACGGGCGGGGCCACTGAAGCTTTCTTT

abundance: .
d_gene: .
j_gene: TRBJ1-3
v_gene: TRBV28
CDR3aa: CASTLRISGNTIYF
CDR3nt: TGTGCCAGCACCCTTCGGATCTCTGGAAACACCATATATTTT

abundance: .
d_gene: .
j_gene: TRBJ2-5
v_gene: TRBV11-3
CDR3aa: CASSPGAGETQYF
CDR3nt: TGTGCCAGCAGCCCGGGTGCTGGTGAGACCCAGTACTTC

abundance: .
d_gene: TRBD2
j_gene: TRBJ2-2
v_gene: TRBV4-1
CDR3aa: CASSSGLAGNTGELFF
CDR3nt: TGCGCCAGCAGCTCGGGACTAGCGGGGAACACCGGGGAGCTGTTTTTT

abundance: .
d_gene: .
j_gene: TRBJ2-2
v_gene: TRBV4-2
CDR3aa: CASSQGSRDTGELFF
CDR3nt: TGTGCCAGCAGCCAAGGCTCTAGAGACACCGGGGAGCTGTTTTTT

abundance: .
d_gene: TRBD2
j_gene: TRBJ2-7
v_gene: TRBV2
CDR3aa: CASSESLAGEGSYEQYF
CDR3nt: TGTGCCAGCAGTGAGAGCCTAGCGGGAGAGGGCTCCTACGAGCAGTACTTC

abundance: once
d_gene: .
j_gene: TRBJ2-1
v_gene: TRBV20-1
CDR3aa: CSASFGGDEQFF
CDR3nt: TGCAGTGCTAGTTTTGGTGGGGATGAGCAGTTCTTC

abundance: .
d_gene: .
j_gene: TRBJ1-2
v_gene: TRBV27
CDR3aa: CASSLRVPGGYGYTF
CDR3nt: TGTGCCAGCAGTTTACGGGTGCCCGGGGGTTATGGCTACACCTTC

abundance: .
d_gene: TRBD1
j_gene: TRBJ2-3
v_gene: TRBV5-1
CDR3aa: CASSSLAGGWGTDTQYF
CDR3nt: TGCGCCAGCAGTTCGCTCGCAGGGGGCTGGGGCACAGATACGCAGTATTTT

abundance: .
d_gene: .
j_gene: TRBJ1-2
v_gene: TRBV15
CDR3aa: CATSREISGGYGYTF
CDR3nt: TGTGCCACCAGCAGAGAAATAAGTGGGGGCTATGGCTACACCTTC

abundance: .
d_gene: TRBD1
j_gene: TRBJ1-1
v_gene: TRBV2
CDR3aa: CASSERQGPNTEAFF
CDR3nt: TGTGCCAGCAGTGAAAGACAGGGACCTAACACTGAAGCTTTCTTT

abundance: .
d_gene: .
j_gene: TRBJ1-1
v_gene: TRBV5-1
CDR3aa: CASSLSGGSNTEAFF
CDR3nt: TGCGCCAGCAGCTTGTCCGGGGGATCGAACACTGAAGCTTTCTTT

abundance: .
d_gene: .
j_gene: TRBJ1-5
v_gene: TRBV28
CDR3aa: CASSNQAGYSNQPQHF
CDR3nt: TGTGCCAGCAGCAACCAGGCGGGGTATAGCAATCAGCCCCAGCATTTT

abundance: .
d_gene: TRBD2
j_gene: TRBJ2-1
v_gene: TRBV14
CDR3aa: CASSQLASGRYNEQFF
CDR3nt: TGTGCCAGCAGCCAATTAGCTAGCGGGAGGTACAATGAGCAGTTCTTC

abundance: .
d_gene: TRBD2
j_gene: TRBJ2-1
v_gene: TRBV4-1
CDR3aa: CASSQTGAGVYNEQFF
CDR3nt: TGCGCCAGCAGCCAAACTGGGGCGGGAGTCTACAATGAGCAGTTCTTC

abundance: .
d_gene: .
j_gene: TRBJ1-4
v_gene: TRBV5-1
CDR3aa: CASSPYIATNEKLFF
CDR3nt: TGCGCCAGCAGCCCCTACATTGCAACTAATGAAAAACTGTTTTTT

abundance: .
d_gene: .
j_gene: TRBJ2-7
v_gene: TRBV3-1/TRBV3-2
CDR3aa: CASSQDLRSYEQYF
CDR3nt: TGTGCCAGCAGCCAAGATCTGAGGTCCTACGAGCAGTACTTC

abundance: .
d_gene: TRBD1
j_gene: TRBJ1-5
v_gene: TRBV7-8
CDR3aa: CASSAQGTGNQPQHF
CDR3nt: TGTGCCAGCAGCGCCCAGGGGACAGGCAATCAGCCCCAGCATTTT

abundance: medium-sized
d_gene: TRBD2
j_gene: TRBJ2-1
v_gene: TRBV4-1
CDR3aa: CASSQRLAEYNEQFF
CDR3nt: TGCGCCAGCAGCCAAAGACTAGCGGAGTACAATGAGCAGTTCTTC

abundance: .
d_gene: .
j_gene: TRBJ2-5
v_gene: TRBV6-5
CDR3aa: CASSYSGYQETQYF
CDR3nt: TGTGCCAGCAGTTACTCAGGGTACCAAGAGACCCAGTACTTC

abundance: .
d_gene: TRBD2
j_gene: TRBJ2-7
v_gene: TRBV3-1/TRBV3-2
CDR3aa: CASSQEWTSGSDEQYF
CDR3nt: TGTGCCAGCAGCCAAGAGTGGACTAGCGGGAGCGACGAGCAGTACTTC

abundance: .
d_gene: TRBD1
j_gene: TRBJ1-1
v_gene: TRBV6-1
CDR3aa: CASSDPQGARTEAFF
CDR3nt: TGTGCCAGCAGTGACCCACAGGGGGCGCGTACTGAAGCTTTCTTT

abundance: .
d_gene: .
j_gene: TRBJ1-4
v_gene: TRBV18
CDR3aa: CASSPSFSNEKLFF
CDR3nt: TGTGCCAGCTCACCATCATTCTCCAATGAAAAACTGTTTTTT

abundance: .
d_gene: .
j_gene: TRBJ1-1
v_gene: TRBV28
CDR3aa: CASRTHGGGTEAFF
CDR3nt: TGTGCCAGCAGAACCCATGGGGGAGGCACTGAAGCTTTCTTT

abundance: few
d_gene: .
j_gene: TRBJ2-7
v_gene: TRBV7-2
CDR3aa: CASSLRAGNHEQYF
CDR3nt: TGTGCCAGCAGCCTCCGGGCTGGGAACCACGAGCAGTACTTC

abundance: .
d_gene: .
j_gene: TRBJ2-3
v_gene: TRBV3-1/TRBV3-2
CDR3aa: CASSQVAGTDTQYF
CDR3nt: TGTGCCAGCAGCCAAGTTGCAGGGACAGATACGCAGTATTTT

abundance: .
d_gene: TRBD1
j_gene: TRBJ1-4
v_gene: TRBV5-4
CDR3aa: CASSLQGGPTTNEKLFF
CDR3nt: TGTGCCAGCAGCTTACAGGGGGGCCCAACAACTAATGAAAAACTGTTTTTT

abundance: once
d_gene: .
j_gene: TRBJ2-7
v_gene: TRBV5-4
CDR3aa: CASSSPFYEQYF
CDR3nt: TGTGCCAGCAGCTCCCCCTTCTACGAGCAGTACTTC

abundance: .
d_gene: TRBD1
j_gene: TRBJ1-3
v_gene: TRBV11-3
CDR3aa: CASSRGGQGGNTIYF
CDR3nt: TGTGCCAGCAGCCGGGGAGGACAGGGAGGAAACACCATATATTTT

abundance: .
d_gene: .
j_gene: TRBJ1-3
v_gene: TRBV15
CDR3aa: CATSRPTGTAGNTIYF
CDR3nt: TGTGCCACCAGCAGACCCACCGGGACCGCTGGAAACACCATATATTTT

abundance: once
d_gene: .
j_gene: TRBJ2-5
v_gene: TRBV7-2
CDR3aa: CASSLAGLGETQYF
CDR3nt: TGTGCCAGCAGCTTAGCTGGGTTGGGGGAGACCCAGTACTTC

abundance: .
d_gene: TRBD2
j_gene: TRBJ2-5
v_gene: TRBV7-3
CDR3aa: CASSPSGGGETQYF
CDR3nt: TGTGCCAGCAGCCCCAGCGGGGGGGGAGAGACCCAGTACTTC

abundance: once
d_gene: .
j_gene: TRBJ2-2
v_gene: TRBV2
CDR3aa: CASSDNPPRAGELFF
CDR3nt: TGTGCCAGCAGTGACAACCCCCCCCGGGCCGGGGAGCTGTTTTTT

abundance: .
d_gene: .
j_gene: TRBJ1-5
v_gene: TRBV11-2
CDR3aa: CASSLEGGRYQPQHF
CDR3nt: TGTGCCAGCAGCTTAGAGGGGGGCCGATATCAGCCCCAGCATTTT

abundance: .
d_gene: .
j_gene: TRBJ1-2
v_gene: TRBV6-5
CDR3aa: CASSPWKGKRHGYTF
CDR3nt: TGTGCCAGCAGTCCCTGGAAGGGGAAGCGCCATGGCTACACCTTC

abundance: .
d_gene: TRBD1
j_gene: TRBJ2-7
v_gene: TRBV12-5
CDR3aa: CASSDPGGFSYEQYF
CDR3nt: TGTGCTAGTAGTGACCCAGGGGGCTTCTCCTACGAGCAGTACTTC

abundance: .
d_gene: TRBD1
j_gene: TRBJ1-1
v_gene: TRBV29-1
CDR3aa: CSADRGYTEAFF
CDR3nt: TGCAGCGCCGACAGGGGGTATACTGAAGCTTTCTTT

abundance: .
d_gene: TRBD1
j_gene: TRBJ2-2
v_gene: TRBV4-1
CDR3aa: CASSQILGQENTGELFF
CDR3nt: TGCGCCAGCAGCCAAATACTTGGACAGGAGAACACCGGGGAGCTGTTTTTT

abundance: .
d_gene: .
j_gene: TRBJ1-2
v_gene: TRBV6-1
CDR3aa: CASSEQRANYGYTF
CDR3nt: TGTGCCAGCAGTGAGCAGAGAGCTAACTATGGCTACACCTTC

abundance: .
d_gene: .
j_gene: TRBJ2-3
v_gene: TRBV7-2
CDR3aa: CASAQGIYTQYF
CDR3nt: TGTGCCAGCGCCCAAGGGATATATACGCAGTATTTT

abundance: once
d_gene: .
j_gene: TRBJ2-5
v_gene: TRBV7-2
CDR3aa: CASSFRASTRTGTQYF
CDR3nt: TGTGCCAGCAGCTTCCGGGCCTCCACCCGAACGGGGACCCAGTACTTC

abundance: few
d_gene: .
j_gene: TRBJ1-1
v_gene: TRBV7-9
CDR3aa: CASSPNRGPNTEAFF
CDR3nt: TGTGCCAGCAGCCCAAATAGGGGACCCAACACTGAAGCTTTCTTT

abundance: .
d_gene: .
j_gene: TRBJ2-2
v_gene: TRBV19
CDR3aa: CASSIGGGRLSTGELFF
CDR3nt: TGTGCCAGTAGTATAGGAGGGGGGCGCCTGAGCACCGGGGAGCTGTTTTTT